The clone carrying this T cell receptor beta chain appeared a few times. The data belong to a study of preoperative IRX-2 immunotherapy in early breast cancer. Germline assignment: CDR1 SGHDN and CDR2 FVKESK. The CDR3 extends over 15 amino acids. Trimming took off 4 bases at V and 0 bases at J, with 12 bases between the two ends. Using immunoSEQ multiplex PCR, the repertoire was profiled, and TCRdb retains in-frame clones only, with some absent. The data contain around 88,000 clones, just over 85% of them seen just once; the ten biggest clones take up around 2.1%. This sample's treatment: preoperative locoregional IRX-2 cytokine immunotherapy. Samples came from a phase Ib trial of preoperative locoregional IRX-2 cytokine immunotherapy.

Specimen: tumor tissue, collected after IRX-2 immunotherapy. The rearrangement joins TRBV14 to TRBJ2-5; TRBD1 might be the D (5 bases). This sequence was found in a human donor with breast cancer. This CDR3 is CASSRDRTNQETQYF. Written as DNA, the CDR3 is TGTGCCAGCAGCCGAGACAGAACCAACCAAGAGACCCAGTACTTC.